The 15 T cell receptor beta chains listed next were all sequenced from one sample in a study of blood T cell repertoires in COVID-19. Assay: immunoSEQ multiplex PCR; the TCRdb copy retains only in-frame clones and omits some. This table holds more than 65,000 clones, approximately 82% found once. The sequenced sample consisted of peripheral blood. The source is a human donor in a cohort sampled during active COVID-19.

The rearrangement uses TRBV19 and TRBJ1-6, with D hard to call. This CDR3 region has 15 residues. V lost 4 bases to trimming and J lost 6 bases, with 13 bases between them. Germline loops: CDR1 LNHDA, CDR2 SQIVND (reference sequence). The DNA for the CDR3 is TGTGCCAGTAGTAGCCTCACAGTGATTAATTCACCCCTCCACTTT. Residues: CASSSLTVINSPLHF.

This clone was found a few times. The chain joins TRBV5-5 to TRBJ1-2; 9 bases map to TRBD1. Germline trimming cut 3 bases from V and 7 bases from J; bases unmatched to any gene: 4. The CDR3 is 13 residues long. Germline V gene sequence: CDR1 SGHKS, CDR2 YYEKEE (reference sequence). The CDR3 DNA is TGTGCCAGCAGCTCGACAGGGGGTGGTGGCTACACCTTC. The encoded protein is CASSSTGGGGYTF.

The chain couples TRBV5-1 to TRBJ2-3; TRBD2 might be the D (5 bases). Germline V lookup: CDR1 SGHRS, CDR2 YFSETQ. The CDR3 totals 15 residues. V gave up 3 bases and J gave up 1 base, with 12 bases separating them. CDR3 sequence (DNA): TGCGCCAGCAGCTCCCCTGGACTTCGCACAGATACGCAGTATTTT. It yields the protein CASSSPGLRTDTQYF.

This chain uses TRBV24-1 with TRBJ2-1, with D possibly being TRBD1 (5 bases). Germline V gene data show CDR1 as KGHDR and CDR2 as SFDVKD. This CDR3 has 13 residues. Deletions cut 7 bases from V and 8 bases from J, with 14 bases between. Here the CDR3 reads CATRQGQGDEQFF. The CDR3 region has the DNA TGTGCCACCAGGCAAGGCCAGGGCGATGAGCAGTTCTTC.

This chain links TRBV7-2 with TRBJ1-2; TRBD1 agrees at 9 bases. The CDR3 is 15 residues long. Germline V gene data show CDR1 as SGHTA and CDR2 as FQGNSA. V shed 5 bases and J 3 bases; nucleotides not matched to a gene: 7. This chain's CDR3 is CASSTRTGDHYGYTF. Here the CDR3 DNA reads TGTGCCAGCAGCACACGGACAGGGGACCACTATGGCTACACCTTC.

The gene calls are TRBV5-1 and TRBJ2-7; D gene ambiguous. In germline, CDR1 is SGHRS, CDR2 YFSETQ. CDR3 length: 14 residues. Deletions cut 1 base from V and 1 base from J, with 9 bases between. In DNA, the CDR3 is TGCGCCAGCAGCTTGACGCGGATTTCCTACGAGCAGTACTTC. This gives the protein CASSLTRISYEQYF.

V and J are TRBV2 and TRBJ2-7; D is possibly TRBD2 (7 bases). CDR3 length: 15 amino acids. Deletions cut 6 bases from V and 6 bases from J, with 21 bases between. Per the germline V gene, CDR1 is SNHLY and CDR2 is FYNNEI. CDR3 residues: CASRRLRGGFSEQYF. CDR3 DNA: TGTGCCAGCAGAAGACTTAGGGGGGGGTTTTCCGAGCAGTACTTC. The full variable domain, rest sourced from reference TRBV2 and TRBJ2-7, is EPEVTQTPSHQVTQMGQEVILRCVPISNHLYFYWYRQILGQKVEFLVSFYNNEISEKSEIFDDQFSVERPDGSNFTLKIRSTKLEDSAMYFCASRRLRGGFSEQYFGPGTRLTVT.

This rearrangement joins TRBV10-3 to TRBJ1-2, with 7 positions matching TRBD1. Trimming removed 8 bases from V and 8 bases from J; junction bases left unmatched: 11. Germline V lookup: CDR1 ENHRY, CDR2 SYGVKD. CDR3 length equals 13 residues. CDR3 sequence reads: CAIGQRQGGGYTF. Written as DNA, the CDR3 is TGTGCCATCGGTCAGCGCCAGGGGGGCGGCTACACCTTC.

The V call is TRBV4-1, the J call TRBJ2-7, with D maybe TRBD2 (6 bases). V shed 0 bases and J shed 3 bases, with 18 bases lying between them. Germline V gene lookup returns CDR1 MGHRA and CDR2 YSYEKL. The CDR3 loop spans 17 amino acids. Here the CDR3 DNA reads TGCGCCAGCAGCCAAGATGCGGGGTCTGCATGGTACTACGAGCAGTACTTC. This codes for CASSQDAGSAWYYEQYF.

The chain employs TRBV5-4 and TRBJ2-3; weak D call: TRBD2 (5 bases). This CDR3 contains 15 residues. Germline V CDR1 and CDR2: SGHNT, YYREEE (reference sequence). The V end lost 4 bases, the J end lost 0 bases, and 12 bases lay between the germline ends. CDR3 residues: CASSAGNPSTDTQYF. The CDR3 region has the DNA TGTGCCAGCAGCGCCGGGAACCCTAGCACAGATACGCAGTATTTT.

This chain uses TRBV12-3 or TRBV12-4 with TRBJ2-7; TRBD1 agrees at 7 bases. There are 13 residues in the CDR3. Losses at the gene ends were 3 bases for V and 9 bases for J; bases not matched to a gene: 8. The DNA of the CDR3 is TGTGCCAGCAGTTTGACAGGGCTGGGCGGGCAGTACTTC. Protein: CASSLTGLGGQYF.

The chain carries TRBV20-1 and TRBJ1-2; D is possibly TRBD1 (5 bases). Germline V gene data show CDR1 as DFQATT and CDR2 as SNEGSKA (reference sequence). The CDR3 totals 9 residues. V lost 7 bases to trimming and J lost 6 bases, with 6 bases between them. CDR3 nucleotides: TGCAGTGAAGGGGATGGCTACACCTTC. Translation: CSEGDGYTF.

The chain recombines TRBV19 with TRBJ1-3, with TRBD1 as a possible D gene (5 bases). V was shortened by 9 bases and J by 0 bases, with 15 bases between the two germline ends. This CDR3 has 15 residues. Germline V gives CDR1 LNHDA, CDR2 SQIVND (reference sequence). The CDR3 sequence is CASLAGTSSGNTIYF. CDR3 DNA: TGTGCCAGCCTCGCGGGGACGAGCTCTGGAAACACCATATATTTT.

The chain recombines TRBV15 with TRBJ1-1; D may be TRBD1 (5 bases). Trimming took 2 bases from V and 2 from J, leaving 6 bases between them. Germline values: CDR1 LNHNV, CDR2 YYDKDF (reference sequence). The CDR3 is made up of 13 amino acids. The CDR3 DNA follows: TGTGCCACCAGCAGACAGGGCAACACTGAAGCTTTCTTT. Its protein is CATSRQGNTEAFF.

CDR3 in amino acids: CASSEGQGYYGYTF. For the CDR3, the DNA is TGTGCCAGCAGTGAAGGACAGGGATACTATGGCTACACCTTC. The chain uses TRBV6-4 and TRBJ1-2; 8 bases are a match to TRBD1. The CDR3 has 14 amino acids. The V gene's germline CDR1 is MRHNA and CDR2 SNTAGT. V was pared by 3 bases and J by 3 bases, with 3 bases of the junction left unmatched.